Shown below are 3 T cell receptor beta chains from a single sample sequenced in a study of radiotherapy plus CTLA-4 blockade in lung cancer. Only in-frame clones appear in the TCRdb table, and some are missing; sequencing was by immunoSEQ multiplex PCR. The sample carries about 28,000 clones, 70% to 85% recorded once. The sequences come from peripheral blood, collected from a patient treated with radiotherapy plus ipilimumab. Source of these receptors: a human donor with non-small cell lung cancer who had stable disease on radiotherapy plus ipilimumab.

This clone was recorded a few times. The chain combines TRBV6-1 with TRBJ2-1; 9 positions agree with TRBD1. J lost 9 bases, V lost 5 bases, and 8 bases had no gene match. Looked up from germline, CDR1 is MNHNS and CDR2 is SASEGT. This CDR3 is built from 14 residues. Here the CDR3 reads CASSPPGQGSEQFF. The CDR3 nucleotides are TGTGCCAGCAGTCCCCCGGGACAGGGCAGTGAGCAGTTCTTC.

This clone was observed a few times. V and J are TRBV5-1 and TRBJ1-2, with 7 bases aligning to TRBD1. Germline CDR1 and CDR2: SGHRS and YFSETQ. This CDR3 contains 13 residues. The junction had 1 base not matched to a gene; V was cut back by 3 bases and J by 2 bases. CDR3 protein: CASSSGQNYGYTF. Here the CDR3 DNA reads TGCGCCAGCAGCTCGGGACAGAACTATGGCTACACCTTC. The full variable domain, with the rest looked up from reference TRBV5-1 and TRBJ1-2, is KAGVTQTPRYLIKTRGQQVTLSCSPISGHRSVSWYQQTPGQGLQFLFEYFSETQRNKGNFPGRFSGRQFSNSRSEMNVSTLELGDSALYLCASSSGQNYGYTFGSGTRLTVV.

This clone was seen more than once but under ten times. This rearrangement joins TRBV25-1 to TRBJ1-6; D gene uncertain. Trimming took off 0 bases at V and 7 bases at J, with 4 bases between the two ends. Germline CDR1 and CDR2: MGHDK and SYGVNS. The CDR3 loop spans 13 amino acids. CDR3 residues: CASSEYGNSPLHF. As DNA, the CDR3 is TGTGCCAGCAGTGAATATGGGAATTCACCCCTCCACTTT.